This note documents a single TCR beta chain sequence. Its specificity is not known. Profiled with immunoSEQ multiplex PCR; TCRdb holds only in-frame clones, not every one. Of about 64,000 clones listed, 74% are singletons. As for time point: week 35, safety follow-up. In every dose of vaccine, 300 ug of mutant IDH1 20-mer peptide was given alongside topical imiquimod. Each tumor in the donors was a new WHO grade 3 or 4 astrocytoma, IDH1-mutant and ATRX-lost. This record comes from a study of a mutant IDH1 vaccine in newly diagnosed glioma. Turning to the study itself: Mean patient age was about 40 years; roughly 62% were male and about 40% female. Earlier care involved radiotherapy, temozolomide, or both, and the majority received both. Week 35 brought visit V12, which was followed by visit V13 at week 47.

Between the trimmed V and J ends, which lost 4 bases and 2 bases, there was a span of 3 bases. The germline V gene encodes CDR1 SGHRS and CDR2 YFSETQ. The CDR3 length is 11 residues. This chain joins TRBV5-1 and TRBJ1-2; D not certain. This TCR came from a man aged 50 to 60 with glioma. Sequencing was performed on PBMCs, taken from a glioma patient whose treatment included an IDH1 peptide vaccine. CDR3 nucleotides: TGCGCCAGCAGCGCAAACTATGGCTACACCTTC. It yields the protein CASSANYGYTF.